This TCR beta chain emerged from a study of cytomegalovirus exposure and HLA in healthy donors. With V trimmed by 4 bases and J by 10 bases, 15 bases remained unmatched. Looked up from germline, CDR1 is SGHTA and CDR2 is FQGTGA. The CDR3 totals 16 residues. The PCR was carried out with 60 Vbeta primers and 13 Jbeta primers. Measured with immunoSEQ multiplex PCR; TCRdb has only the in-frame clones, and not every one. The table includes approximately 100,000 clones, approximately 66% detected once. The study's findings and limits: HLA alleles showed associations with about 17,000 TCR beta sequences in a later analysis, at a 0.05 false discovery rate. Overall, roughly 150 TCR beta chains were annotated as cytomegalovirus-associated. Near-uniform donor sequencing depth was presumed by presence/absence analyses. When a later analysis was performed, an Asian-associated ancestry cluster reportedly had fewer N-insertions than the approximately 680-donor mean.

As for this clone: No antigen is known for it.

The J gene is TRBJ2-1, the V gene TRBV7-3; 8 nucleotides match TRBD2. The source of this sequence is a man aged 35 to 55 in good health and CMV-seropositive. Source material: PBMCs. The CDR3 coding sequence is TGTGCCAGCAGCTCCCCTTTAGCGGGATCTTTAGGCGAGCAGTTCTTC. Amino acid sequence: CASSSPLAGSLGEQFF.